This TCR beta chain is from a study of radiotherapy plus CTLA-4 blockade in lung cancer. Clones were read by immunoSEQ multiplex PCR, and TCRdb kept only the in-frame ones, dropping some. Of tens of thousands of clones listed, about 72% were seen once; the top ten hold roughly 15%. The V end was cut by 5 bases, the J end by 3 bases, with 13 bases between. CDR1 MNHNY and CDR2 SVGAGI come from the germline V gene (reference sequence). The CDR3 runs to 14 residues. The chain recombines TRBV6-6 with TRBJ1-1; TRBD1 might be the D (6 bases). The TCR sequence derives from a human donor with non-small cell lung cancer whose response to radiotherapy plus ipilimumab could not be evaluated. Some clones in this sample may be carry-over from other donors' samples. The material sequenced was peripheral blood, taken from a patient treated with radiotherapy plus ipilimumab. The CDR3 bases are TGTGCCAGCAGTCATCCGCAGGGGTACACTGAAGCTTTCTTT. Residues: CASSHPQGYTEAFF.